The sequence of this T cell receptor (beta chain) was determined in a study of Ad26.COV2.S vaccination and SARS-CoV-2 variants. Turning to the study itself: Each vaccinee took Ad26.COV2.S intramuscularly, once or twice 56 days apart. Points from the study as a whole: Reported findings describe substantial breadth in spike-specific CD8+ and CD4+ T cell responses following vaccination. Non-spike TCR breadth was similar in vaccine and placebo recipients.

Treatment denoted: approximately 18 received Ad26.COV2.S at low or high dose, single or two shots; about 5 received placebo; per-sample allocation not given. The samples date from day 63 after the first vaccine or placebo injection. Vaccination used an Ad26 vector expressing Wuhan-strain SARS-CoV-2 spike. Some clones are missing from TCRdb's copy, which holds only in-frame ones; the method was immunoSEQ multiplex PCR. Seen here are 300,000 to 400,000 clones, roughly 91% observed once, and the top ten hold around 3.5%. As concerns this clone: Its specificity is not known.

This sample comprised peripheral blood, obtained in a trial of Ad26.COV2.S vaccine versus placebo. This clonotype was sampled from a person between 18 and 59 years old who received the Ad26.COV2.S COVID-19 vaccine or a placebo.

CDR3 bases: TGTGCCAGCAGCCAAGAACTCGTAACTAATGAAAAACTGTTTTTT. It is translated as CASSQELVTNEKLFF. The chain couples TRBV3-1 (or the pseudogene TRBV3-2) to TRBJ1-4; no clear D. V was trimmed by 0 bases and J by 1 base, leaving 6 bases between them. The CDR3 runs 15 residues. Germline assignment: CDR1 LGHDT and CDR2 YNNKEL (reference sequence).